These 19 T cell receptor beta chains were all obtained from the same sample, sequenced in a study of patients and donors after allogeneic stem cell transplantation. TCRdb fed the RT-PCR reads into MiXCR, producing one record per CDR3 protein. In the table there are about 960,000 distinct CDR3 sequences, more than 15% of which are singletons. The specimen sequenced was blood, either unsorted or a sorted T cell fraction (not recorded which). These receptors were obtained from a human donor who was either an allogeneic HSCT recipient or a stem cell or donor lymphocyte infusion donor (not recorded which). It is not recorded whose cells these are; they may come from a transplant donor.

The chain has TRBV6-2 or TRBV6-3 and TRBJ1-1; perhaps TRBD1 as D (6 bases). This CDR3 spans 14 amino acids. Germline loops: CDR1 MNHEY, CDR2 SVGEGT. The germline V and J ends were trimmed by 6 bases and 0 bases, with 11 bases remaining between them. The CDR3 here is CASRNRDVNTEAFF. CDR3 bases: TGTGCCAGCAGAAACAGGGACGTGAACACTGAAGCTTTCTTT.

The rearrangement uses TRBV5-4 and TRBJ2-4; TRBD1 matches at 9 bases. Germline V gene data show CDR1 as SGHNT and CDR2 as YYREEE (reference sequence). Trimming removed 1 base from V and 0 bases from J; junction bases left unmatched: 8. This CDR3 region has 18 residues. The CDR3 DNA sequence: TGTGCCAGCAGCTTGAACAGGGGGCTACAAATAGCCAAAAACATTCAGTACTTC. Translated, it gives CASSLNRGLQIAKNIQYF.

The gene calls are TRBV4-2 and TRBJ1-1; maybe TRBD1 (5 bases). The CDR3 consists of 14 residues. The V end lost 4 bases, the J end lost 5 bases, and 14 bases lay between the germline ends. Germline assignment: CDR1 LGHNA and CDR2 YNFKEQ. The CDR3 sequence: CASSPDRWETEAFF. The CDR3 DNA reads TGTGCCAGCAGCCCTGACAGATGGGAGACTGAAGCTTTCTTT.

In this sample, this clonotype turned up many times. V is TRBV12-3 or TRBV12-4 and J is TRBJ2-5; 7 nucleotides align to TRBD2. The J segment lost 5 bases and the V segment lost 4 bases, leaving 4 bases of the junction unmatched. The CDR3 is made up of 13 amino acids. Here the CDR3 DNA reads TGTGCCAGCAGTTACTTCGGGGGGGAGACCCAGTACTTC. Residues: CASSYFGGETQYF.

Many counts were recorded for this clonotype. The V call is TRBV5-6, the J call TRBJ2-1; 8 bases fit TRBD2. V lost 6 bases, J lost 5 bases, and 13 bases stayed unmatched. Germline V gene sequence: CDR1 SGHDT, CDR2 YYEEEE. This CDR3 has 16 amino acids. The CDR3 DNA reads TGTGCCAGCACCCTTCAACCGGGACTAGGTCACAATGAGCAGTTCTTC. This sequence encodes CASTLQPGLGHNEQFF. Variable domain in full (rest from reference TRBV5-6 and TRBJ2-1): DAGVTQSPTHLIKTRGQQVTLRCSPKSGHDTVSWYQQALGQGPQFIFQYYEEEERQRGNFPDRFSGHQFPNYSSELNVNALLLGDSALYLCASTLQPGLGHNEQFFGPGTRLTVL.

The chain combines TRBV15 with TRBJ2-7; D call uncertain. CDR3 length equals 14 residues. CDR1 and CDR2 from the germline V gene are LNHNV and YYDKDF (reference sequence). Trimming left V 0 bases short and J 3 bases short, with 9 bases between. In nucleotides, the CDR3 is TGTGCCACCAGCAGAGATCGCCGCAGCTACGAGCAGTACTTC. This encodes CATSRDRRSYEQYF.

This rearrangement joins TRBV24-1 to TRBJ2-1, with D perhaps matching TRBD1 (6 bases). The V gene lost 4 bases and the J gene lost 7 bases, with 22 bases spanning the gap. The CDR3 has 17 amino acids. CDR1 is KGHDR, CDR2 SFDVKD, per germline. The CDR3 reads CATSDRTLTGPRNEQFF. The CDR3 DNA sequence: TGTGCCACCAGTGACCGGACCCTGACAGGTCCAAGGAATGAGCAGTTCTTC.

This clonotype was picked up one time. The V call is TRBV4-1, the J call TRBJ1-1; 7 bases are a match to TRBD1. Losses at the gene ends were 2 bases for V and 4 bases for J; bases not matched to a gene: 7. Per the germline V gene, CDR1 is MGHRA and CDR2 is YSYEKL. There are 15 residues in the CDR3. The CDR3 coding sequence is TGCGCCAGCAGCCAACCTAGGAAGGGGGCCACTGAAGCTTTCTTT. This encodes CASSQPRKGATEAFF.

This clonotype was observed a handful of times. The chain recombines TRBV4-2 with TRBJ1-2, with D uncertain. V lost 0 bases, J lost 7 bases, and 15 bases lay in between. The germline CDR1 and CDR2 sequences are LGHNA and YNFKEQ. The length of the CDR3 is 15 residues. The chain's CDR3 is CASSQELSLSGGYTF. The CDR3 bases are TGTGCCAGCAGCCAAGAACTAAGCCTCTCGGGTGGCTACACCTTC.

Only a few counts were recorded for this clonotype. The DNA for the CDR3 is TGCGCCAGCAGCCAAGCGAGATCCCACGAGCAGTACTTC. This codes for CASSQARSHEQYF. The chain employs TRBV4-3 and TRBJ2-7, with D unresolved. The CDR3 totals 13 residues. With 1 base removed from V and 5 bases from J, the gap between germline ends came to 9 bases. In germline, CDR1 is LGHNA, CDR2 YSLEER.

This clonotype has only a few counts. The chain combines TRBV12-3 or TRBV12-4 with TRBJ2-1; D is undetermined. Trimming pared 2 bases from V and 13 bases from J, leaving 9 bases between. The CDR3 sequence is 11 residues long. The CDR3 sequence is CASSLPGRQFF. The DNA of the CDR3 is TGTGCCAGCAGTTTACCCGGACGACAGTTCTTC.

This clonotype was detected a few times. The V call is TRBV12-3 or TRBV12-4, the J call TRBJ2-7; 7 nucleotides align to TRBD1. The CDR3 loop spans 14 amino acids. V dropped 6 bases and J dropped 3; count of bases not matched to a gene: 8. The chain's CDR3 is CASSPGQIDYEQYF. In DNA, the CDR3 is TGTGCCAGCAGCCCGGGACAGATAGACTACGAGCAGTACTTC.

This clonotype was counted many times. The V gene is TRBV7-9, the J gene TRBJ1-5; TRBD1 matches 8 bases. V lost 5 bases and J lost 1; bases outside the gene matches: 10. Germline CDR1 reads SEHNR; CDR2 reads FQNEAQ (reference sequence). The CDR3 is 17 amino acids. CDR3 sequence: CASSPPGGAWSNQPQHF. CDR3 nucleotides: TGTGCCAGCAGCCCCCCAGGGGGCGCGTGGAGCAATCAGCCCCAGCATTTT.

This clonotype occurred a few times. The V call is TRBV12-3 or TRBV12-4, the J call TRBJ2-5; D ambiguous. Trimming cost V 5 bases and J 1 base, with 5 bases left between them. This CDR3 is 12 amino acids long. CDR3 DNA: TGTGCCAGCAGTCAAATCCAAGAGACCCAGTACTTC. Residues: CASSQIQETQYF.

This clonotype was detected ten times or more. The junction shows a germline mismatch at one end, possibly a read error. V gene TRBV5-1 combines with J gene TRBJ2-7, with TRBD1 as a possible D gene (6 bases). CDR1 is SGHRS, CDR2 YFSETQ, per germline. CDR3 length equals 13 residues. The CDR3 nucleotides read TGTGCCAGCAGCTTACAGGGAACCTACGAGCAGTACTTC. It translates to CASSLQGTYEQYF.

This clonotype was seen a few times. The V call is TRBV12-3 or TRBV12-4, the J call TRBJ2-1; the D call may be TRBD1 or TRBD2 (5 bases each). This CDR3 region has 15 residues. With 6 bases removed from V and 9 bases from J, the gap between germline ends came to 21 bases. The CDR3 sequence is CASSLPGPLTSEQFF. The CDR3, as DNA: TGTGCCAGCAGCCTTCCGGGGCCGTTGACATCTGAGCAGTTCTTC.

This clonotype came up a few times. The CDR3 loop is CSAVAAGYEQYF. The CDR3 DNA follows: TGCAGTGCGGTAGCGGCGGGGTACGAGCAGTACTTC. The rearrangement uses TRBV20-1 and TRBJ2-7; possible D gene TRBD2, 6 bases. CDR1 and CDR2 from the germline V gene are DFQATT and SNEGSKA (reference sequence). This CDR3 contains 12 residues. V lost 6 bases and J 4 bases, leaving 13 bases between the germline ends.

J is TRBJ1-5 and V is TRBV6-1, with D possibly matching TRBD1 (5 bases). CDR1 MNHNS and CDR2 SASEGT come from the germline V gene. The CDR3 is 13 amino acids. Deletions cut 6 bases from V and 7 bases from J, with 13 bases between. The CDR3 region is CASRKGIMQPQHF. The CDR3 nucleotides read TGTGCCAGCAGGAAGGGGATTATGCAGCCCCAGCATTTT.

V gene TRBV24-1 combines with J gene TRBJ1-2, with D uncertain. V was pared by 2 bases and J by 8 bases, with 14 bases between. The length of the CDR3 is 14 residues. CDR1 is KGHDR, CDR2 SFDVKD, per germline. The CDR3, as DNA: TGTGCCACCAGTGATTCGGACGGGCTCGTGGGCTACACCTTC. It yields the protein CATSDSDGLVGYTF.